A selection of T cell receptor beta chains follows, all from one sample in a study of CD8 T cells in ankylosing spondylitis. TCRdb passed the 5' RACE reads through MiXCR, listing each CDR3 protein once. The sample has a few hundred thousand distinct CDR3 sequences, around 21% seen once. Source material: blood, either unsorted or a sorted T cell fraction (not recorded which). These receptors all come from a female donor with ankylosing spondylitis or in good health (not recorded which). CDR3s include the opening cysteine and the closing phenylalanine or tryptophan. A D gene is named only where the DNA matches it firmly. Some rows mark clone size as missing; the rest say once, few, many or name a class of expanded clone.

V	D	J	size	CDR3	DNA
TRBV15	.	TRBJ2-1	few	CATSRDSKVYNEQFF	TGTGCCACCAGCCGCGACTCGAAGGTGTACAATGAGCAGTTCTTC
TRBV5-6	TRBD1	TRBJ2-7	.	CASSSGTGGLSGEQYF	TGTGCCAGCAGCTCCGGGACAGGGGGCCTTTCTGGGGAGCAGTACTTC
TRBV4-1	.	TRBJ2-1	.	CASSQFPPPAYNEQFF	TGCGCCAGCAGCCAATTTCCGCCCCCCGCCTACAATGAGCAGTTCTTC
TRBV20-1	TRBD1	TRBJ2-5	.	CSAFQGALETQYF	TGCAGTGCTTTCCAGGGGGCTCTTGAGACCCAGTACTTC
TRBV5-5	.	TRBJ2-6	.	CASSQNSLYGANVLTF	TGTGCCAGCAGCCAGAACAGTTTGTATGGGGCCAACGTCCTGACTTTC
TRBV5-1	.	TRBJ2-4	few	CASSFGGAAKNIQYF	TGCGCCAGCAGCTTCGGAGGTGCGGCCAAAAACATTCAGTACTTC
TRBV27	.	TRBJ2-7	.	CASSWGPSPYEQYF	TGTGCCAGCAGTTGGGGGCCAAGTCCCTACGAGCAGTACTTC
TRBV10-3	.	TRBJ1-4	.	CAISMGPNEKLFF	TGTGCCATCAGCATGGGACCCAATGAAAAACTGTTTTTT
TRBV28	TRBD1	TRBJ1-5	.	CASSSGQGASNQPQHF	TGTGCCAGCAGTTCCGGACAGGGGGCGTCGAATCAGCCCCAGCATTTT
TRBV28	.	TRBJ2-1	.	CASSLGTPEGGEQFF	TGTGCCAGCAGTCTCGGGACTCCCGAGGGGGGAGAGCAGTTCTTC
TRBV5-6	.	TRBJ2-5	few	CASSSHLRGETQYF	TGTGCCAGCAGCTCACACCTAAGGGGAGAGACCCAGTACTTC
TRBV29-1	TRBD2	TRBJ2-1	few	CSGDICCWMAGAYNEQFF	TGCAGCGGAGATATATGCTGCTGGATGGCGGGAGCCTACAATGAGCAGTTCTTC
TRBV20-1	.	TRBJ1-3	.	CSALAPTRNTIYF	TGCAGTGCCCTCGCTCCCACCAGAAACACCATATATTTT
TRBV6-5	TRBD2	TRBJ2-2	few	CASSYRREAGELFF	TGTGCCAGCAGTTACCGGCGGGAGGCCGGGGAGCTGTTTTTT
TRBV20-1	.	TRBJ2-5	.	CSARARNQETQYF	TGCAGTGCTAGAGCTCGGAACCAAGAGACCCAGTACTTC
TRBV5-1	.	TRBJ2-6	few	CASSLILRSVGSGANVLTF	TGCGCCAGCAGCTTGATTCTACGGTCCGTAGGCTCTGGGGCCAACGTCCTGACTTTC
TRBV4-2	.	TRBJ1-1	.	CASSQPSQARENTEAFF	TGTGCCAGCAGCCAACCTAGCCAGGCAAGGGAGAACACTGAAGCTTTCTTT
TRBV27	.	TRBJ1-2	few	CASGRGKGVVATTF	TGTGCCAGCGGTCGGGGGAAGGGGGTTGTGGCTACTACCTTC
TRBV7-2	TRBD2	TRBJ2-1	many	CASSLRGGTRDFSEQFF	TGTGCCAGCAGCCTACGGGGGGGGACTAGGGATTTCAGTGAGCAGTTCTTC
TRBV20-1	.	TRBJ1-1	.	CNGRRNTEAFF	TGCAATGGACGGAGGAACACTGAAGCTTTCTTT
TRBV6-2/TRBV6-3	TRBD2	TRBJ2-7	many	CASRTLRTSGYEQYF	TGTGCCAGCAGGACCCTGCGGACTAGCGGGTACGAGCAGTACTTC
TRBV20-1	TRBD2	TRBJ2-1	many	CSASPGLSGSHLEQFF	TGCAGTGCTAGCCCAGGACTTAGCGGGAGTCATCTGGAGCAGTTCTTC
TRBV5-1	.	TRBJ2-7	.	CASRQAYRGGNYEQYF	TGCGCCAGCCGCCAGGCCTACAGGGGAGGTAACTACGAGCAGTACTTC
TRBV5-1	.	TRBJ2-7	few	CASSLGRGQAYEQYF	TGCGCCAGCAGCTTGGGGAGGGGTCAGGCCTACGAGCAGTACTTC
TRBV6-2/TRBV6-3	.	TRBJ2-3	many	CASSYAHNTQYF	TGTGCCAGCAGTTACGCCCACAATACGCAGTATTTT
TRBV28	TRBD1	TRBJ1-1	few	CASHGTANTEAFF	TGTGCCAGCCACGGGACAGCTAACACTGAAGCTTTCTTT
TRBV6-2/TRBV6-3	.	TRBJ2-7	few	CASNPGSYEQYF	TGTGCCAGCAATCCGGGGTCCTACGAGCAGTACTTC
TRBV28	.	TRBJ2-7	.	CASSFNSKAYEQYF	TGTGCCAGCAGTTTTAACAGTAAGGCCTACGAGCAGTACTTC
TRBV6-2/TRBV6-3	.	TRBJ2-7	many	CASRDPSGSLNEQYF	TGTGCCAGCAGAGATCCCAGCGGTTCCTTGAACGAGCAGTACTTC
TRBV6-2/TRBV6-3	TRBD1	TRBJ2-1	few	CASSLDRLNEQFF	TGTGCCAGCAGTTTGGACAGGCTCAATGAGCAGTTCTTC
TRBV20-1	TRBD1	TRBJ2-4	.	CSASLLGDRGPGKNIQYF	TGCAGTGCTAGCCTGCTGGGGGACAGGGGGCCGGGAAAAAACATTCAGTACTTC
TRBV20-1	.	TRBJ2-5	.	CSGRSGDGEETQYF	TGCAGTGGCCGCTCGGGGGACGGGGAGGAGACCCAGTACTTC
TRBV6-2/TRBV6-3	.	TRBJ2-5	.	CASSYEIGETQYF	TGTGCCAGCAGTTACGAGATAGGAGAGACCCAGTACTTC
TRBV12-3/TRBV12-4	TRBD2	TRBJ2-1	.	CASSLEGGARRNEQFF	TGTGCCAGCAGTTTGGAGGGAGGGGCCAGGCGCAATGAGCAGTTCTTC
TRBV6-5	.	TRBJ1-1	.	CASSYVQAPNTEAFF	TGTGCCAGCAGTTACGTTCAGGCCCCGAACACTGAAGCTTTCTTT
TRBV6-1	.	TRBJ2-5	.	CASSDDTTVGETQYF	TGTGCCAGCAGTGACGACACAACGGTAGGGGAGACCCAGTACTTC
TRBV6-1	.	TRBJ2-3	.	CASSAAPTQYF	TGTGCCAGCAGTGCTGCCCCAACGCAGTATTTT
TRBV12-3/TRBV12-4	TRBD2	TRBJ2-1	many	CASSRRTSTSYNEQFF	TGTGCCAGCAGTAGGAGGACTAGTACGTCCTACAATGAGCAGTTCTTC
TRBV4-2	TRBD2	TRBJ2-1	.	CASSQVPAGGRNEQFF	TGTGCCAGCAGCCAAGTTCCAGCGGGAGGGAGAAATGAGCAGTTCTTC
TRBV10-3	TRBD1	TRBJ2-3	.	CAISDPRGLVGADTQYF	TGTGCCATCAGTGATCCGAGGGGGCTAGTGGGGGCAGATACGCAGTATTTT
TRBV20-1	.	TRBJ2-5	many	CSASEAGQETQYF	TGCAGTGCTAGTGAAGCAGGACAAGAGACCCAGTACTTC
TRBV7-6	TRBD2	TRBJ2-1	.	CASSLSVREEFNEQFF	TGTGCCAGCAGCTTATCGGTTCGGGAGGAATTCAATGAGCAGTTCTTC
TRBV7-9	.	TRBJ2-3	many	CASSLAALTDTQYF	TGTGCCAGCAGCTTAGCGGCGCTCACAGATACGCAGTATTTT
TRBV12-3/TRBV12-4	.	TRBJ2-1	few	CASSLTGPHNEQFF	TGTGCCAGCAGTTTAACAGGGCCTCACAATGAGCAGTTCTTC
TRBV2	.	TRBJ2-5	.	CASMRQETQYF	TGTGCCAGCATGCGGCAAGAGACCCAGTACTTC
TRBV20-1	.	TRBJ2-7	few	CSATRGKQEQYF	TGCAGTGCTACCCGAGGGAAGCAGGAGCAGTACTTC
TRBV5-1	.	TRBJ2-3	few	CASSLLGTYTDTQYF	TGCGCCAGCAGTTTACTTGGGACTTACACAGATACGCAGTATTTT
TRBV29-1	.	TRBJ1-5	few	CSVGLDRLPNQPQHF	TGCAGCGTTGGGTTAGACAGGCTGCCCAATCAGCCCCAGCATTTT
TRBV10-3	TRBD1	TRBJ2-7	.	CAIKTGQGAKSGYEQYF	TGTGCCATCAAGACGGGGCAGGGGGCCAAGTCTGGCTACGAGCAGTACTTC
TRBV25-1	.	TRBJ2-1	.	CASSGPHTYEQFF	TGTGCCAGCAGTGGCCCTCACACCTACGAGCAGTTCTTC
TRBV2	.	TRBJ2-1	.	CASSRFGSSSYNEQFF	TGTGCCAGCAGTCGCTTCGGAAGTAGCTCCTACAATGAGCAGTTCTTC
TRBV29-1	.	TRBJ2-7	.	CSVVSPGTPLHEQYF	TGCAGCGTGGTCTCTCCAGGGACCCCCCTACACGAGCAGTACTTC
TRBV6-2/TRBV6-3	.	TRBJ1-3	.	CASSYAGTAGNTIYF	TGTGCCAGCAGTTACGCCGGGACGGCTGGAAACACCATATATTTT
TRBV20-1	.	TRBJ2-1	few	CSARTGADNEQFF	TGCAGTGCTAGGACCGGGGCAGACAATGAGCAGTTCTTC
TRBV12-3/TRBV12-4	.	TRBJ1-2	few	CASSLFSAGYTF	TGTGCCAGCAGTTTATTCAGTGCTGGCTACACCTTC
TRBV20-1	TRBD1	TRBJ2-1	many	CSARRAGTGDNEQFF	TGCAGTGCCCGGAGGGCGGGGACAGGGGACAATGAGCAGTTCTTC
TRBV25-1	.	TRBJ1-4	.	CASSEYIPGVNEKLFF	TGTGCCAGCAGTGAATATATACCAGGAGTTAATGAAAAACTGTTTTTT
TRBV18	TRBD2	TRBJ2-1	.	CASSPLGRGAYNEQFF	TGTGCCAGCTCACCACTGGGGAGGGGTGCCTACAATGAGCAGTTCTTC
TRBV6-1	.	TRBJ2-5	few	CASKGDNQETQYF	TGTGCCAGCAAGGGGGACAACCAAGAGACCCAGTACTTC
TRBV2	.	TRBJ2-2	few	CASSYGTAVGELFF	TGTGCCAGCAGTTACGGGACCGCGGTCGGGGAGCTGTTTTTT